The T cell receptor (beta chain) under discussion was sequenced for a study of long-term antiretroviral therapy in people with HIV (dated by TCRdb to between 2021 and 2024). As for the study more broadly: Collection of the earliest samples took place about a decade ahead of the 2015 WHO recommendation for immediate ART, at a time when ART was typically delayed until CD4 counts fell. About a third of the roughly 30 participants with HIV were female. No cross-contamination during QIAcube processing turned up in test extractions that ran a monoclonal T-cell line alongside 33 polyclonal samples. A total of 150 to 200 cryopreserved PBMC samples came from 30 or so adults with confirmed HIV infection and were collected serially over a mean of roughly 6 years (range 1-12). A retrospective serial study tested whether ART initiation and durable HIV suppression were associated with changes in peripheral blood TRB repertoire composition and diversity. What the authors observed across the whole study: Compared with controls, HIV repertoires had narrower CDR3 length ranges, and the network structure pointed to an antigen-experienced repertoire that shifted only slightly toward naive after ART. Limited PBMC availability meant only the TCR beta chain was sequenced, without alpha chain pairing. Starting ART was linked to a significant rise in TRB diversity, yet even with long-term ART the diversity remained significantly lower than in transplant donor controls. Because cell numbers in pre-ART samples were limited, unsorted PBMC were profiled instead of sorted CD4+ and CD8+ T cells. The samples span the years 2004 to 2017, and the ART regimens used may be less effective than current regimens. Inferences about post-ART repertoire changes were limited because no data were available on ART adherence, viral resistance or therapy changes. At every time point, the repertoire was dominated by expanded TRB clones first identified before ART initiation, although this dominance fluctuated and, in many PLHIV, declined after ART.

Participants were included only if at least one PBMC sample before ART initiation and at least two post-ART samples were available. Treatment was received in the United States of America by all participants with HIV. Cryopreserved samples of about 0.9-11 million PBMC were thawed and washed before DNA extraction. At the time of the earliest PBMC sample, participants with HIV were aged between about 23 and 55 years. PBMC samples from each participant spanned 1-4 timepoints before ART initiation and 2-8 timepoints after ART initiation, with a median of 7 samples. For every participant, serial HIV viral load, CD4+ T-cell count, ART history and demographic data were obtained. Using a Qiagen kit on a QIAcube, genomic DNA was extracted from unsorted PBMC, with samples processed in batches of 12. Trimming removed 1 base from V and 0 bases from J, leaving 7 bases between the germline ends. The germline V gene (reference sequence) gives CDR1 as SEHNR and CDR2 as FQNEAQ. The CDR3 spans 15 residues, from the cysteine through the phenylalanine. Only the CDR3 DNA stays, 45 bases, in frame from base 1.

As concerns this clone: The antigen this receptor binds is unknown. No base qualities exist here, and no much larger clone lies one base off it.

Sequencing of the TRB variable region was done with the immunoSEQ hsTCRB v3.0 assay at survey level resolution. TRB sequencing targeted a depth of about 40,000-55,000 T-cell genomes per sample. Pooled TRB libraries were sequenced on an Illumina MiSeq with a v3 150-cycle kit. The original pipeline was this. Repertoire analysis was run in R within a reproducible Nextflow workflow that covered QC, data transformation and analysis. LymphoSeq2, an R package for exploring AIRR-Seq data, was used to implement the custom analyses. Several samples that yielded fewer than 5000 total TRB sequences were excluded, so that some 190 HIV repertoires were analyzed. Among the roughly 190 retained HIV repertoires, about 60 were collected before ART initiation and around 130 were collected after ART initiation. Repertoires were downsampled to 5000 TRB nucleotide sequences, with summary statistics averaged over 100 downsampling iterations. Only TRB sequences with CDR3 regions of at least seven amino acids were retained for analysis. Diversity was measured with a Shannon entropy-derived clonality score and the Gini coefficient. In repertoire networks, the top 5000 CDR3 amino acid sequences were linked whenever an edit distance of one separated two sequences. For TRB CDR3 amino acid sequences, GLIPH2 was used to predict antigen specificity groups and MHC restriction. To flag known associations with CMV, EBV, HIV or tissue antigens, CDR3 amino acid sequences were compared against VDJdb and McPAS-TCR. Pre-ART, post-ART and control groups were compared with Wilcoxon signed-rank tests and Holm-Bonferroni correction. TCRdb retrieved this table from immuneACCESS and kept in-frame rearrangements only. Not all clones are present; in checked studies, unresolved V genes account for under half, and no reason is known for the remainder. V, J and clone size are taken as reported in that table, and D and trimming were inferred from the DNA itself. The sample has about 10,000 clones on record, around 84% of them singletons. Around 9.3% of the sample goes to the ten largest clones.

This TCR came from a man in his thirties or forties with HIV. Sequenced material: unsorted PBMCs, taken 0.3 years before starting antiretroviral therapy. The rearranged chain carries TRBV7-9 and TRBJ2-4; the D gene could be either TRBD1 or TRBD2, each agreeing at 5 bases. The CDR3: CASSLGGLAKNIQYF. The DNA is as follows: TGTGCCAGCAGCTTAGGGGGGTTAGCCAAAAACATTCAGTACTTC.